Included here is one T cell receptor (beta chain) sequence, with context. What it binds is not known. A read error may produce the germline difference seen at one junction end. The CDR3 sequence is 14 residues long. Germline V lookup: CDR1 SQVTM, CDR2 ANQGSEA. These data belong to a study of CD8 T cells in ankylosing spondylitis. Regarding the study as a whole: Researchers reportedly found disease-linked clones significantly enriched in matched ankylosing spondylitis synovial fluid. Within ankylosing spondylitis blood, a TCR beta motif made up of roughly eight highly homologous variants appeared to be characteristic. Reactive arthritis synovial fluid and blood previously showed some of these motif variants.

Using its own MiXCR run on the 5' RACE reads, TCRdb lists one record per CDR3 protein. The sample has roughly 140,000 distinct CDR3 sequences, roughly 44% seen once. The TCR sequence derives from a male donor with ankylosing spondylitis. The sample was synovial fluid, either unsorted or a sorted T cell fraction (not recorded which). This chain connects TRBV29-1 to TRBJ2-2, with 7 bases aligning to TRBD1. The CDR3 DNA follows: TGCAGCGTTGTTACAGGGGAGAACGCCGGGGAGCTGTTTTTT. This translates into CSVVTGENAGELFF.